This entry concerns a single T cell receptor (beta chain). This sample was included in a study of blood T cell repertoires in COVID-19. In the study's own analysis: For nucleated cells, counts were estimated from reference gene primer amplification. Generated by immunoSEQ multiplex PCR, the TCRdb table keeps only in-frame clones and is missing some. The V and J calls and clone size were taken over from that table, and D and trimming were inferred from the DNA. The sample records tens of thousands of clones, approximately 78% being singletons. The specimen was peripheral blood. The TCR sequence derives from a man over 45 with active or convalescent COVID-19.

The CDR3 loop reads CASSLSSNSGNTIYF. In nucleotides, the CDR3 is TGCGCCAGCAGCTTGTCTTCTAACTCTGGAAACACCATATATTTT. The rearrangement uses TRBV5-1 and TRBJ1-3; D uncertain. V was clipped by 1 base and J by 0 bases, with 8 bases between them. This CDR3 has 15 residues. The germline gives CDR1 SGHRS, CDR2 YFSETQ.